This T cell receptor beta chain was found in a study of T cell repertoires in cytomegalovirus infection. General observations from the study: CMV-specific HLA-C-restricted TCR beta clonotypes dominated the ex vivo response.

Via MiXCR, TCRdb re-called the reads, giving one row per CDR3 protein. The sample lists about 83,000 distinct CDR3 sequences, about 29% seen once, with about 65% in the top ten. The CDR3 sequence is 12 residues long. Trimming left V 7 bases short and J 6 bases short, with 10 bases between. In germline, CDR1 is SEHNR, CDR2 FQNEAQ (reference sequence). This clonotype was counted between two and nine times. Its antigen is undetermined. The sample was CD8+ T cells from cultured PBMCs, taken from culture after CMV antigen stimulation. The rearrangement joins TRBV7-9 to TRBJ2-1; D may be TRBD2 (5 bases). This sequence was found in a human donor in good health (CMV status not recorded). Some clones in this sample may be carry-over from other donors' samples. The CDR3 bases are TGTGCCAGCACGGACTCTTTCAATGAGCAGTTCTTC. Its protein product is CASTDSFNEQFF.